These T cell receptor beta chains were read from a single sample in a study of CD8 T cells in Susac syndrome. TCRdb fed the immunoSEQ multiplex PCR reads into MiXCR, producing one record per CDR3 protein. Among about 180,000 distinct CDR3 sequences listed, approximately 94% were seen once. Specimen: CD4+ T cells from PBMCs. These receptors originate from a human donor with Susac syndrome. Both conserved end residues are part of each CDR3. Each record gives: J gene, V gene, D gene, clone size, CDR3 protein, CDR3 DNA. D genes are given only for firm matches. Only some rows state a clone size, as once, few, many or a class for expanded clones.

j_gene: TRBJ1-6; v_gene: TRBV19; d_gene: NA; abundance: NA; CDR3aa: CASSRQGLLSPLHF; CDR3nt: TGTGCCAGTAGTCGTCAGGGCCTTCTATCACCCCTCCACTTT
j_gene: TRBJ1-5; v_gene: TRBV6-6; d_gene: NA; abundance: once; CDR3aa: CASSPYGKGGQPQHF; CDR3nt: TGTGCCAGCAGCCCATACGGGAAGGGTGGGCAGCCCCAGCATTTT
j_gene: TRBJ1-1; v_gene: TRBV3-1; d_gene: NA; abundance: NA; CDR3aa: CASSQGTKNTEAFF; CDR3nt: TGTGCCAGCAGCCAAGGGACAAAGAACACTGAAGCTTTCTTT
j_gene: TRBJ1-2; v_gene: TRBV5-1; d_gene: TRBD1; abundance: NA; CDR3aa: CASSSGTGDNYGYTF; CDR3nt: TGCGCCAGCAGCTCGGGGACAGGGGATAACTATGGCTACACCTTC
j_gene: TRBJ1-2; v_gene: TRBV27; d_gene: NA; abundance: NA; CDR3aa: CALRRGRPDPGYTF; CDR3nt: TGTGCCCTTAGACGGGGACGTCCCGACCCTGGCTACACCTTC
j_gene: TRBJ2-5; v_gene: TRBV5-1; d_gene: TRBD2; abundance: once; CDR3aa: CASSLDAGGYQETQYF; CDR3nt: TGCGCCAGCAGCTTGGATGCGGGGGGGTACCAAGAGACCCAGTACTTC
j_gene: TRBJ1-2; v_gene: TRBV20-1; d_gene: TRBD1; abundance: NA; CDR3aa: CSANLKTGFGYTF; CDR3nt: TGCAGTGCCAATCTCAAGACAGGGTTTGGCTACACCTTC
j_gene: TRBJ2-2; v_gene: TRBV11-2; d_gene: TRBD1; abundance: NA; CDR3aa: CASSSSSTGGGNTGELFF; CDR3nt: TGTGCCAGCAGCTCCTCGTCAACAGGGGGAGGGAACACCGGGGAGCTGTTTTTT
j_gene: TRBJ2-6; v_gene: TRBV27; d_gene: TRBD1; abundance: NA; CDR3aa: CASSLVPLGQGRSGANVLTF; CDR3nt: TGTGCCAGCAGTTTAGTGCCTCTGGGACAGGGAAGGTCTGGGGCCAACGTCCTGACTTTC
j_gene: TRBJ2-5; v_gene: TRBV6-1; d_gene: NA; abundance: NA; CDR3aa: CASSELGRRQETQYF; CDR3nt: TGTGCCAGCAGTGAATTGGGACGGAGACAAGAGACCCAGTACTTC
j_gene: TRBJ1-2; v_gene: TRBV30; d_gene: NA; abundance: NA; CDR3aa: CAWAAAGYGGYTF; CDR3nt: TGTGCCTGGGCTGCGGCGGGGTATGGTGGCTACACCTTC
j_gene: TRBJ2-5; v_gene: TRBV20-1; d_gene: NA; abundance: once; CDR3aa: CSARVGAQETQYF; CDR3nt: TGCAGTGCTAGAGTGGGGGCCCAAGAGACCCAGTACTTC
j_gene: TRBJ2-3; v_gene: TRBV4-1; d_gene: TRBD2; abundance: NA; CDR3aa: CASSQVLAGGSTDTQYF; CDR3nt: TGCGCCAGCAGCCAAGTACTAGCGGGGGGTAGCACAGATACGCAGTATTTT
j_gene: TRBJ1-1; v_gene: TRBV6-6; d_gene: TRBD1; abundance: NA; CDR3aa: CASSYGLRQGLLIAFF; CDR3nt: TGTGCCAGCAGTTACGGCCTGCGACAGGGACTCTTGATAGCTTTCTTT
j_gene: TRBJ1-2; v_gene: TRBV3-1; d_gene: NA; abundance: once; CDR3aa: CASSQVDPGDGYTF; CDR3nt: TGTGCCAGCAGCCAAGTAGACCCAGGGGATGGCTACACCTTC
j_gene: TRBJ1-2; v_gene: TRBV2; d_gene: NA; abundance: NA; CDR3aa: CASRATGGYTF; CDR3nt: TGTGCCAGCAGAGCCACGGGGGGCTACACCTTC
j_gene: TRBJ2-7; v_gene: TRBV2; d_gene: TRBD2; abundance: NA; CDR3aa: CASSEFTLAGDEQYF; CDR3nt: TGTGCCAGCAGTGAATTCACCTTAGCGGGGGACGAGCAGTACTTC
j_gene: TRBJ2-1; v_gene: TRBV20-1; d_gene: NA; abundance: NA; CDR3aa: CSATTRNEQFF; CDR3nt: TGCAGTGCTACCACTCGGAATGAGCAGTTCTTC
j_gene: TRBJ1-1; v_gene: TRBV5-6; d_gene: NA; abundance: NA; CDR3aa: CASSFGPVNTEAFF; CDR3nt: TGTGCCAGCAGCTTTGGGCCAGTCAACACTGAAGCTTTCTTT
j_gene: TRBJ2-1; v_gene: TRBV24-1; d_gene: TRBD1; abundance: NA; CDR3aa: CATSGTEPDHSYNEQFF; CDR3nt: TGTGCCACCTCTGGGACAGAACCCGACCACTCCTACAATGAGCAGTTCTTC
j_gene: TRBJ2-3; v_gene: TRBV12-5; d_gene: NA; abundance: NA; CDR3aa: CASGLGQYTDTQYF; CDR3nt: TGTGCTAGTGGTTTGGGGCAGTACACAGATACGCAGTATTTT
j_gene: TRBJ1-2; v_gene: TRBV20-1; d_gene: NA; abundance: once; CDR3aa: CSAVRSNYGYTF; CDR3nt: TGCAGTGCTGTCAGGTCTAACTATGGCTACACCTTC
j_gene: TRBJ2-5; v_gene: TRBV29-1; d_gene: TRBD2; abundance: NA; CDR3aa: CSLGTSGGETQYF; CDR3nt: TGCAGCCTCGGGACTAGCGGGGGGGAGACCCAGTACTTC
j_gene: TRBJ1-2; v_gene: TRBV7-2; d_gene: NA; abundance: NA; CDR3aa: CASSLAGGADSYTF; CDR3nt: TGTGCCAGCAGCTTAGCCGGGGGTGCTGATTCCTACACCTTC
j_gene: TRBJ1-2; v_gene: TRBV29-1; d_gene: NA; abundance: NA; CDR3aa: CSVERGAFNYGYTF; CDR3nt: TGCAGCGTTGAGAGGGGGGCTTTTAACTATGGCTACACCTTC
j_gene: TRBJ2-1; v_gene: TRBV29-1; d_gene: TRBD2; abundance: NA; CDR3aa: CSGGRAGGYNEQFF; CDR3nt: TGCAGCGGCGGAAGAGCGGGGGGGTACAATGAGCAGTTCTTC
j_gene: TRBJ2-3; v_gene: TRBV5-1; d_gene: TRBD2; abundance: NA; CDR3aa: CASSSASGGVSGHTQYF; CDR3nt: TGCGCCAGCAGCTCAGCTAGCGGGGGGGTTTCGGGACATACGCAGTATTTT
j_gene: TRBJ2-5; v_gene: TRBV29-1; d_gene: NA; abundance: NA; CDR3aa: CSVGVLQETQYF; CDR3nt: TGCAGCGTTGGGGTCCTACAAGAGACCCAGTACTTC
j_gene: TRBJ1-2; v_gene: TRBV20-1; d_gene: NA; abundance: NA; CDR3aa: CSARDPVTGWNGYTF; CDR3nt: TGCAGTGCTAGAGATCCTGTTACAGGGTGGAATGGCTACACCTTC
j_gene: TRBJ2-1; v_gene: TRBV5-1; d_gene: NA; abundance: NA; CDR3aa: CASSLATGVYSSYNEQFF; CDR3nt: TGCGCCAGCAGCTTGGCCACGGGGGTCTACAGCTCCTACAATGAGCAGTTCTTC
j_gene: TRBJ2-7; v_gene: TRBV7-9; d_gene: NA; abundance: NA; CDR3aa: CASSRSRGSYEQYF; CDR3nt: TGTGCCAGCAGCCGTAGTAGGGGGTCCTACGAGCAGTACTTC
j_gene: TRBJ2-7; v_gene: TRBV15; d_gene: NA; abundance: once; CDR3aa: CATSRDQGSGEQYF; CDR3nt: TGTGCCACCAGCAGGGACCAGGGGAGTGGCGAGCAGTACTTC
j_gene: TRBJ2-1; v_gene: TRBV13; d_gene: NA; abundance: NA; CDR3aa: CASSLGRGEQFF; CDR3nt: TGTGCCAGCAGCTTAGGCAGGGGTGAGCAGTTCTTC
j_gene: TRBJ2-7; v_gene: TRBV6-5; d_gene: TRBD1; abundance: NA; CDR3aa: CASSPPGTGAYEQYF; CDR3nt: TGTGCCAGCAGTCCGCCCGGGACAGGGGCCTACGAGCAGTACTTC
j_gene: TRBJ1-6; v_gene: TRBV6-5; d_gene: NA; abundance: NA; CDR3aa: CASNLNRDGNSPLHF; CDR3nt: TGTGCCAGCAATCTTAACAGGGATGGGAATTCACCCCTCCACTTT
j_gene: TRBJ2-3; v_gene: TRBV13; d_gene: TRBD1; abundance: NA; CDR3aa: CASSLTGGKADTQYF; CDR3nt: TGTGCCAGCAGCTTGACAGGGGGGAAAGCAGATACGCAGTATTTT
j_gene: TRBJ2-5; v_gene: TRBV11-2; d_gene: NA; abundance: NA; CDR3aa: CASSSGPEGTQYF; CDR3nt: TGTGCCAGCAGCAGCGGACCCGAGGGGACCCAGTACTTC
j_gene: TRBJ2-5; v_gene: TRBV5-6; d_gene: NA; abundance: NA; CDR3aa: CASSLDRVETQYF; CDR3nt: TGTGCCAGCAGCTTGGACAGGGTGGAGACCCAGTACTTC
j_gene: TRBJ2-3; v_gene: TRBV9; d_gene: NA; abundance: NA; CDR3aa: CASSVAPSGSTDTQYF; CDR3nt: TGTGCCAGCAGCGTAGCCCCGTCGGGTAGCACAGATACGCAGTATTTT
j_gene: TRBJ1-1; v_gene: TRBV19; d_gene: TRBD1; abundance: NA; CDR3aa: CASIDDRGQTEAFF; CDR3nt: TGTGCCAGTATTGACGACAGGGGGCAAACTGAAGCTTTCTTT
j_gene: TRBJ1-6; v_gene: TRBV30; d_gene: NA; abundance: NA; CDR3aa: CAWRETGQRSPLHF; CDR3nt: TGTGCCTGGAGGGAAACGGGACAACGTTCACCCCTCCACTTT
j_gene: TRBJ1-6; v_gene: TRBV5-6; d_gene: NA; abundance: NA; CDR3aa: CASSLARGDSPLHF; CDR3nt: TGTGCCAGCAGCTTGGCCCGGGGGGATTCACCCCTCCACTTT
j_gene: TRBJ1-2; v_gene: TRBV20-1; d_gene: NA; abundance: NA; CDR3aa: CSARADYGYTF; CDR3nt: TGCAGTGCTAGGGCTGACTATGGCTACACCTTC
j_gene: TRBJ2-4; v_gene: TRBV10-2; d_gene: NA; abundance: NA; CDR3aa: CASLQARSSKNIQYF; CDR3nt: TGCGCCAGCCTACAGGCCCGGTCCTCCAAAAACATTCAGTACTTC